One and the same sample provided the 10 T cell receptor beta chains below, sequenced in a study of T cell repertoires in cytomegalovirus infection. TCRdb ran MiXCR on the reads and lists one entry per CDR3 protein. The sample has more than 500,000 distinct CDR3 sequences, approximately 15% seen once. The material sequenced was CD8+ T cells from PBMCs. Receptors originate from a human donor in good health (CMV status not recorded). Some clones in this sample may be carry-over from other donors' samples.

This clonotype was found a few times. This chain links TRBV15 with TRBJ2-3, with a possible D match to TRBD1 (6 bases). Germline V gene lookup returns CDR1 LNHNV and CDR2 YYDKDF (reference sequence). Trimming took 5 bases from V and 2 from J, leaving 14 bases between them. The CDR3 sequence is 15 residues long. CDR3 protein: CATSGYRENTDTQYF. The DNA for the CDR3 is TGTGCCACCAGCGGGTACAGGGAGAACACAGATACGCAGTATTTT.

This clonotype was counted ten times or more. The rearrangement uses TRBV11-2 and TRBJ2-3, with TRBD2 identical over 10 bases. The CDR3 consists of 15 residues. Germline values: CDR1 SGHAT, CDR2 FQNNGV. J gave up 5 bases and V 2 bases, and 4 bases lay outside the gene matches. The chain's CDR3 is CASSLLAGEGDTQYF. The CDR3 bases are TGTGCCAGCAGCTTACTAGCGGGGGAAGGAGATACGCAGTATTTT.

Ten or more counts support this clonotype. Here the CDR3 reads CASSIWSGGYGYTF. The CDR3 nucleotides are TGTGCCAGCAGCATCTGGTCGGGTGGCTATGGCTACACCTTC. The V and J genes are TRBV7-9 and TRBJ1-2; no definite D call. The ends were cut back, 5 bases at V and 4 bases at J, with 14 bases in the middle. Germline V lookup: CDR1 SEHNR, CDR2 FQNEAQ (reference sequence). The CDR3 spans 14 residues.

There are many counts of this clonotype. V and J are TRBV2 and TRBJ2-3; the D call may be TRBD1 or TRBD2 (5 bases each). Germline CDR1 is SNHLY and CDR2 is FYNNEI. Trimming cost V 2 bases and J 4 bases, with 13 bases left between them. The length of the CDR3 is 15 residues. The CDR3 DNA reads TGTGCCAGCAGTGAACTAGGGGAGAGATCAGATACGCAGTATTTT. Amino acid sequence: CASSELGERSDTQYF.

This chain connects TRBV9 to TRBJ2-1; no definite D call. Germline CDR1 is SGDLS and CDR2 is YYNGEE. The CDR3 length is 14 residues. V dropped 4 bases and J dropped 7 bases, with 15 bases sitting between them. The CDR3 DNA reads TGTGCCAGCAGCTCAGGACCCGCGGCAAATGAGCAGTTCTTC. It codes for CASSSGPAANEQFF.

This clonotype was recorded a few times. CDR3 bases: TGCGCCAGCAGCTTGGCCGGCAGTAGCCTATGGGAAGCTTTCTTT. As protein: CASSLAGSSLWEAFF. This chain uses TRBV5-1 with TRBJ1-1; D is uncertain. Deletions cut 0 bases from V and 8 bases from J, with 17 bases between. The length of the CDR3 is 15 residues. Germline lookup yields CDR1 SGHRS and CDR2 YFSETQ.

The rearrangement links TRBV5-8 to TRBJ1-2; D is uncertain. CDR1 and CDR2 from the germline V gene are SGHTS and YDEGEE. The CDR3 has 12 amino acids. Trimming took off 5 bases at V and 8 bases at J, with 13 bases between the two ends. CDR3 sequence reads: CASSPGMYGYTF. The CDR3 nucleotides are TGTGCCAGCAGTCCTGGGATGTACGGCTACACCTTC.

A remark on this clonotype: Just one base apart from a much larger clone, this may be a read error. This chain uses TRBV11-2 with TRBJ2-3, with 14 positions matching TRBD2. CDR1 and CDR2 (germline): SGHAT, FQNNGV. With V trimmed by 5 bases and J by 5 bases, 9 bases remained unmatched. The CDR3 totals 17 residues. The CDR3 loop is CASSHRLAGGPVDTQYF. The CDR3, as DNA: TGTGCCAGCAGCCACAGACTAGCGGGGGGGCCAGTAGATACGCAGTATTTT.

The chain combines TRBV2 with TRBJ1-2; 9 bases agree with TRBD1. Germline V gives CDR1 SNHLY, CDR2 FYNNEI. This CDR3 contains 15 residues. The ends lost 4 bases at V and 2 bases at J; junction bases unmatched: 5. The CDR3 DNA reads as TGTGCCAGCAGTGCTTGGACAGGGGCGAACTATGGCTACACCTTC. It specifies CASSAWTGANYGYTF.

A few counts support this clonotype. The CDR3 nucleotides are TGTGCCAGCAGTTTCAATGGGCAAGAGACCCAGTACTTC. This translates into CASSFNGQETQYF. V and J are TRBV27 and TRBJ2-5, with unresolved D. V lost 3 bases and J 2 bases, leaving 7 bases between the germline ends. Germline CDR1 is MNHEY and CDR2 is SMNVEV (reference sequence). The CDR3 length is 13 residues.